This T cell receptor (beta chain) originates from a study of cytomegalovirus exposure and HLA in healthy donors. CDR1 is SGHTA, CDR2 FQGTGA, per germline. The CDR3 totals 12 residues. The primer mix had 60 Vbeta and 13 Jbeta primers. Only in-frame clones appear in the TCRdb table, and some are missing; sequencing was by immunoSEQ multiplex PCR. Of 40,000 to 55,000 clones listed, over 75% are singletons. Of note for this clone: Germline and junction disagree at one end, which may indicate a read error. This sample also contains other DNA sequences that code for the same CDR3.

This receptor was obtained from a boy aged 10-17 years in good health and CMV-seropositive. V is TRBV7-3 and J is TRBJ1-3, with D uncertain. Material: PBMCs. The CDR3 DNA sequence: TGCGCCAGCAGCCTTGCTGGAAACACCATATATTTT. It yields the protein CASSLAGNTIYF.